The present T cell receptor beta chain was sequenced within a study of T cells after yellow fever vaccination. About the study: Preparation of fractions with low cell numbers was performed using SMART-Seq v4 Ultra Low Input.

With respect to this clonotype: Its target is unknown.

The study, taken as a whole, reports: At around 96% for CD4 and over 80% for CD8, most primary-vaccination clones showed up again after the booster.

The germline V gene encodes CDR1 SGDLS and CDR2 YYNGEE. The CDR3 is 14 residues long. Trimming took off 5 bases at V and 4 bases at J, with 15 bases between the two ends. Template-switching 5'RACE yielded the TCR cDNA; a universal primer site and UMIs were added in the process. TCRdb processed the 5' RACE reads anew with MiXCR; each CDR3 protein has one entry. The data contain some 320,000 distinct CDR3 sequences, approximately 4.5% of them singletons. This clonotype originated in a man younger than 30 who received the YFV17D yellow fever vaccine. Sample: PBMCs, taken 15 days after the yellow fever booster vaccination. The gene calls are TRBV9 and TRBJ1-2; possibly TRBD1 for D (5 bases). The CDR3 DNA sequence: TGTGCCAGCAGTCGTAGGCAGGGCTCCTATGGCTACACCTTC. It encodes CASSRRQGSYGYTF. The entire variable domain, with the rest obtained from reference TRBV9 and TRBJ1-2, is as follows: DSGVTQTPKHLITATGQRVTLRCSPRSGDLSVYWYQQSLDQGLQFLIQYYNGEERAKGNILERFSAQQFPDLHSELNLSSLELGDSALYFCASSRRQGSYGYTFGSGTRLTVV.